Below are 27 T cell receptor beta chains sequenced from a single sample in a study of T cell changes during pregnancy in multiple sclerosis. The table came from immunoSEQ multiplex PCR; TCRdb's copy has only in-frame clones and leaves some out. The repertoire holds about 27,000 clones, with 80% to 90% as singletons. The sample in question was CD8+ T cells from peripheral blood mononuclear cells, obtained in the second trimester of pregnancy. These receptors were taken from a female donor with multiple sclerosis, enrolled in a pregnancy study.

The chain recombines TRBV13 with TRBJ1-3, with TRBD1 matching over 9 bases. The germline gives CDR1 PRHDT, CDR2 FYEKMQ (reference sequence). V lost 5 bases, J lost 6 bases, and 5 bases stayed unmatched. This CDR3 spans 14 amino acids. The CDR3 DNA reads as TGTGCCAGCAGCACGGGACAGGGTGAAAACACCATATATTTT. Protein product: CASSTGQGENTIYF.

The chain recombines TRBV5-8 with TRBJ1-5; TRBD1 might be the D (5 bases). The V end was cut by 0 bases, the J end by 0 bases, with 7 bases between. The CDR3 has 15 amino acids. The germline gives CDR1 SGHTS, CDR2 YDEGEE. CDR3 coding DNA: TGTGCCAGCAGCTTGGATCAGGGTAGCAATCAGCCCCAGCATTTT. It translates to CASSLDQGSNQPQHF.

The chain carries TRBV29-1 and TRBJ2-1; 12 bases are shared with TRBD2. Germline trimming cut 0 bases from V and 0 bases from J; bases unmatched to any gene: 12. Germline V gives CDR1 SQVTM, CDR2 ANQGSEA. There are 20 residues in the CDR3. The CDR3 region has the DNA TGCAGCGTTGAAGATCCTCGACTAGCGGGAGCCCTGAGCTCCTACAATGAGCAGTTCTTC. It specifies CSVEDPRLAGALSSYNEQFF.

The chain couples TRBV5-5 to TRBJ2-7; TRBD1 aligns across 7 bases. CDR3 length: 14 residues. CDR1 and CDR2 from the germline V gene are SGHKS and YYEKEE (reference sequence). With 3 bases clipped from V and 3 bases from J, the junction kept 6 bases outside the gene matches. The CDR3 region has the DNA TGTGCCAGCAGCTCCTGGACAGGAAGCTACGAGCAGTACTTC. It is translated as CASSSWTGSYEQYF.

V is TRBV14 and J is TRBJ1-1, with a weak D call TRBD1 (5 bases). There are 14 residues in the CDR3. V lost 0 bases and J 5 bases, leaving 10 bases between the germline ends. Germline values: CDR1 SGHDN, CDR2 FVKESK. This CDR3 is CASSQEAGWTEAFF. Written as DNA, the CDR3 is TGTGCCAGCAGCCAAGAGGCAGGGTGGACTGAAGCTTTCTTT.

The CDR3 loop reads CASSLSAGRYEQYF. The CDR3 DNA is TGTGCCAGCAGCTTATCGGCCGGGAGATACGAGCAGTACTTC. The V call is TRBV7-9, the J call TRBJ2-7; tentatively, D is TRBD2 (6 bases). Per the germline V gene, CDR1 is SEHNR and CDR2 is FQNEAQ (reference sequence). Trimming pared 2 bases from V and 4 bases from J, leaving 12 bases between. This CDR3 spans 14 amino acids.

The chain is built from TRBV9 and TRBJ2-1, with 8 bases aligning to TRBD2. Germline V lookup: CDR1 SGDLS, CDR2 YYNGEE. The length of the CDR3 is 14 residues. After removal of 0 bases from V and 9 bases from J, the junction contained 5 bases not matched to a gene. The CDR3 sequence is CASSVGDRGGEQFF. CDR3 bases: TGTGCCAGCAGCGTAGGGGATCGGGGGGGTGAGCAGTTCTTC. Looking up the rest from reference TRBV9 and TRBJ2-1 gives the full variable domain: DSGVTQTPKHLITATGQRVTLRCSPRSGDLSVYWYQQSLDQGLQFLIQYYNGEERAKGNILERFSAQQFPDLHSELNLSSLELGDSALYFCASSVGDRGGEQFFGPGTRLTVL.

The gene calls are TRBV7-8 and TRBJ1-2; the D gene is possibly TRBD1 (5 bases). This CDR3 is built from 16 residues. Germline loops: CDR1 SGHVS, CDR2 FQNEAQ. V was trimmed by 2 bases and J by 4 bases, leaving 17 bases between them. CDR3 loop: CASSLSSFAGSYGYTF. The CDR3 coding sequence is TGTGCCAGCAGCTTATCGAGTTTTGCAGGGTCCTATGGCTACACCTTC.

The CDR3 is CASRMGASTEAFF. CDR3 bases: TGTGCCAGTAGAATGGGGGCGAGTACTGAAGCTTTCTTT. This rearrangement joins TRBV19 to TRBJ1-1, with D maybe TRBD1 (6 bases). V lost 6 bases and J 5 bases, leaving 13 bases between the germline ends. CDR3 size: 13 residues. CDR1 and CDR2 (germline): LNHDA, SQIVND (reference sequence).

The rearrangement links TRBV5-1 to TRBJ2-1; D might be TRBD2 (6 bases). With 2 bases removed from V and 7 bases from J, the gap between germline ends came to 16 bases. CDR3 size: 15 residues. CDR1 and CDR2 (germline): SGHRS, YFSETQ. The CDR3 sequence is CASSLLGLGGNEQFF. The DNA of the CDR3 is TGCGCCAGCAGCTTATTGGGACTTGGGGGTAATGAGCAGTTCTTC.

V and J are TRBV9 and TRBJ2-7, with no clear D. Trimming removed 0 bases at V and 0 bases at J, with 4 bases between. The CDR3 is made up of 13 amino acids. Germline CDR1 SGDLS, CDR2 YYNGEE. CDR3 region: CASSVDSSYEQYF. The CDR3 DNA reads as TGTGCCAGCAGCGTAGACAGCTCCTACGAGCAGTACTTC. The full variable domain, its missing parts supplied by reference TRBV9 and TRBJ2-7, is DSGVTQTPKHLITATGQRVTLRCSPRSGDLSVYWYQQSLDQGLQFLIQYYNGEERAKGNILERFSAQQFPDLHSELNLSSLELGDSALYFCASSVDSSYEQYFGPGTRLTVT.

This chain links TRBV7-9 with TRBJ2-1; TRBD2 matches 10 bases. The CDR3 is 17 amino acids. V trimming: 5 bases; J trimming: 4 bases; junction bases outside the gene matches: 11. Germline values: CDR1 SEHNR, CDR2 FQNEAQ (reference sequence). DNA of the CDR3: TGTGCCAGCAGCCCCTTGCCGGGACTAGCGTGGTACAATGAGCAGTTCTTC. This sequence encodes CASSPLPGLAWYNEQFF.

This chain joins TRBV6-1 and TRBJ2-7, with D possibly TRBD1 on 6 matching bases. The V gene's germline CDR1 is MNHNS and CDR2 SASEGT. V shed 7 bases and J shed 4 bases, with 17 bases lying between them. CDR3 length equals 14 residues. Here the CDR3 DNA reads TGTGCCAGCACGGAAACTGACAGGAATTACGAGCAGTACTTC. It yields the protein CASTETDRNYEQYF.

V usage is TRBV18 and J usage is TRBJ2-1; 8 positions match TRBD2. CDR1 and CDR2 from the germline V gene are KGHSH and LQKENI. CDR3 length equals 14 residues. V lost 2 bases and J lost 13; bases outside the gene matches: 10. CDR3 coding DNA: TGTGCCAGCTCACCAGTAGGACTAGCATTTGTTCAGTTCTTC. Protein: CASSPVGLAFVQFF.

The sample holds a few counts of this clone. The chain recombines TRBV19 with TRBJ1-1, with a tentative D call TRBD1 (5 bases). Trimming took off 0 bases at V and 4 bases at J, with 12 bases between the two ends. This CDR3 has 15 residues. Germline-derived CDR1 and CDR2 are LNHDA and SQIVND (reference sequence). DNA for the CDR3: TGTGCCAGTAGTATAGATGGGGGGACTGCCACTGAAGCTTTCTTT. This encodes CASSIDGGTATEAFF.

The chain carries TRBV15 and TRBJ2-1; D may be TRBD2 (5 bases). V was pared by 0 bases and J by 3 bases, with 6 bases between. Germline CDR1 reads LNHNV; CDR2 reads YYDKDF (reference sequence). The CDR3 covers 14 residues. CDR3 amino acids: CATSRDRDYNEQFF. CDR3 DNA sequence: TGTGCCACCAGCAGAGACCGGGACTACAATGAGCAGTTCTTC.

The V and J genes are TRBV9 and TRBJ2-3; D remains ambiguous. The CDR3 consists of 14 residues. The V gene's germline CDR1 is SGDLS and CDR2 YYNGEE. Trimming cost V 4 bases and J 6 bases, with 15 bases left between them. DNA of the CDR3: TGTGCCAGCAGCCCAGCCTCCTGGGCGGATACGCAGTATTTT. Translated, it gives CASSPASWADTQYF.

Concerning this clone itself: A read error may account for a junction end that differs from germline. The chain carries TRBV7-8 and TRBJ2-1; TRBD1 aligns across 8 bases. There are 15 residues in the CDR3. Germline assignment: CDR1 SGHVS and CDR2 FQNEAQ. The CDR3 reads CASSSPRGQDVVMVF. CDR3 DNA sequence: TGTGCCAGCAGCTCACCTAGGGGACAGGACGTTGTTATGGTCTTC.

The rearrangement joins TRBV4-3 to TRBJ1-5; no reliable D call. Trimming stripped 0 bases from V and 0 bases from J, with 9 bases between. CDR1 is LGHNA, CDR2 YSLEER, per germline. The CDR3 is made up of 16 amino acids. The CDR3 nucleotides read TGCGCCAGCAGCCAAGATCGGAGCTTTAGCAATCAGCCCCAGCATTTT. Its protein is CASSQDRSFSNQPQHF.

In this sample, this clone turned up a few times. The chain joins TRBV27 to TRBJ1-1, with 7 positions matching TRBD1. The CDR3 spans 14 residues. V trimming: 0 bases; J trimming: 5 bases; junction bases outside the gene matches: 3. The germline gives CDR1 MNHEY, CDR2 SMNVEV (reference sequence). Here the CDR3 reads CASSLSTGVTEAFF. CDR3 DNA: TGTGCCAGCAGTTTATCCACAGGGGTGACTGAAGCTTTCTTT.

The chain employs TRBV13 and TRBJ1-6; 9 bases agree with TRBD1. Germline V gene data show CDR1 as PRHDT and CDR2 as FYEKMQ (reference sequence). The length of the CDR3 is 16 residues. V was clipped by 5 bases and J by 7 bases; unmatched bases: 9. CDR3 protein: CASSKNGDRENSPLHF. Written as DNA, the CDR3 is TGTGCCAGCAGCAAAAATGGGGACAGGGAAAATTCACCCCTCCACTTT.

The V and J genes are TRBV6-1 and TRBJ2-1; D perhaps matches TRBD2 (5 bases). Germline CDR1 is MNHNS and CDR2 is SASEGT. The CDR3 loop spans 14 amino acids. Trimming removed 7 bases from V and 2 bases from J, with 12 bases in between. CDR3 sequence (DNA): TGTGCCAGCACCCCGAGGGATCCCTACAATGAGCAGTTCTTC. This translates into CASTPRDPYNEQFF.

The V call is TRBV2, the J call TRBJ2-3, with TRBD2 matching 9 bases. V dropped 6 bases and J dropped 0; count of bases not matched to a gene: 7. Germline CDR1 reads SNHLY; CDR2 reads FYNNEI. The CDR3 has 16 residues. CDR3 nucleotides: TGTGCCAGCAGCCCAGCGGGAGGATTTAGCACAGATACGCAGTATTTT. Translation: CASSPAGGFSTDTQYF.

This clone was found a few times. This chain connects TRBV29-1 to TRBJ1-1; a possible D gene is TRBD1 (6 bases). Germline CDR1 SQVTM, CDR2 ANQGSEA. The CDR3 covers 14 residues. V was trimmed by 3 bases and J by 3 bases, leaving 14 bases between them. The CDR3 DNA reads TGCAGCGTTGAGGGGAGGGGGGACTACACTGAAGCTTTCTTT. Residues: CSVEGRGDYTEAFF.

This chain joins TRBV5-6 and TRBJ1-2; 9 nucleotides line up with TRBD1. Trimming at V came to 3 bases and at J to 5 bases, leaving 5 bases not matched to a gene. The germline V gene encodes CDR1 SGHDT and CDR2 YYEEEE. This CDR3 spans 14 amino acids. CDR3 sequence: CASSSGQGEYGYTF. The CDR3 nucleotides are TGTGCCAGCAGCTCGGGACAGGGCGAGTATGGCTACACCTTC.

The gene calls are TRBV25-1 and TRBJ2-1; D is unclear. The length of the CDR3 is 13 residues. Between the trimmed V and J ends, which lost 4 bases and 7 bases, there was a span of 11 bases. Germline-derived CDR1 and CDR2 are MGHDK and SYGVNS. The CDR3 DNA reads TGTGCCAGCAGTGGGGCAGGCCAAAATGAGCAGTTCTTC. It yields the protein CASSGAGQNEQFF.

In this sample, this clone turned up once. The rearrangement joins TRBV11-1 to TRBJ2-3, with 8 bases that match TRBD2. CDR3 length equals 19 residues. The junction had 14 bases not matched to a gene; V was cut back by 1 base and J by 2 bases. Germline V gene lookup returns CDR1 SGHAT and CDR2 FQDESV (reference sequence). CDR3 in amino acids: CASSLEDSGIIGATDTQYF. In DNA form, the CDR3 reads TGTGCCAGCAGCTTAGAGGATAGCGGGATAATCGGAGCCACAGATACGCAGTATTTT.